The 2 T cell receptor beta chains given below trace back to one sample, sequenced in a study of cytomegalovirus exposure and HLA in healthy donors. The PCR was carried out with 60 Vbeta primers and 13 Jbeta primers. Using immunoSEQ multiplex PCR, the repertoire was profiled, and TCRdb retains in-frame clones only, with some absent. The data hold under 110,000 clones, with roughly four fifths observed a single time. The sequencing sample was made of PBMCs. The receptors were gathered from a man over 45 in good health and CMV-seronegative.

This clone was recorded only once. CDR3 DNA sequence: TGTGCCAGCAGACCACAAACTAGCGGGGGGGCCGGGGAGCTGTTTTTT. Encoded protein: CASRPQTSGGAGELFF. The chain links TRBV7-6 to TRBJ2-2, with TRBD2 matching 13 bases. There are 16 residues in the CDR3. Trimming cost V 6 bases and J 6 bases; bases outside gene matches: 7. Germline assignment: CDR1 SGHVS and CDR2 FNYEAQ.

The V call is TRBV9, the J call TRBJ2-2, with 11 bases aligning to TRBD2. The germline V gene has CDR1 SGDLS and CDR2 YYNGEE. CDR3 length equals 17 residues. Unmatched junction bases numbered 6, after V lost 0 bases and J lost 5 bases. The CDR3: CASSVGSGGAGTGELFF. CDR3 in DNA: TGTGCCAGCAGCGTAGGTAGCGGGGGGGCCGGGACCGGGGAGCTGTTTTTT. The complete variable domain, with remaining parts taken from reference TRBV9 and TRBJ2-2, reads DSGVTQTPKHLITATGQRVTLRCSPRSGDLSVYWYQQSLDQGLQFLIQYYNGEERAKGNILERFSAQQFPDLHSELNLSSLELGDSALYFCASSVGSGGAGTGELFFGEGSRLTVL.